What follows is one TCR beta chain and its context. The antigen is undetermined. This PCR relied on a set of 60 Vbeta primers and 13 Jbeta primers. Method: immunoSEQ multiplex PCR; TCRdb's copy keeps in-frame clones and lacks some. The sample consists of more than 80,000 clones, less than 70% of them appearing once. The CDR3 is 16 amino acids. V shed 7 bases, J shed 4 bases, and the junction held 11 bases outside the gene matches. Germline lookup yields CDR1 SGHRS and CDR2 YFSETQ. This sample is drawn from a study of cytomegalovirus exposure and HLA in healthy donors. Study outcomes and limitations: The sole available immune exposure information was CMV serostatus.

Sequenced input: PBMCs. This chain joins TRBV5-1 and TRBJ2-3; 11 nucleotides agree with TRBD2. This clonotype was sampled from a man in his forties or fifties in good health and CMV-seronegative. The CDR3 sequence is CASGETGTSGSDTQYF. DNA for the CDR3: TGCGCCAGCGGAGAGACCGGGACTAGCGGTTCAGATACGCAGTATTTT.